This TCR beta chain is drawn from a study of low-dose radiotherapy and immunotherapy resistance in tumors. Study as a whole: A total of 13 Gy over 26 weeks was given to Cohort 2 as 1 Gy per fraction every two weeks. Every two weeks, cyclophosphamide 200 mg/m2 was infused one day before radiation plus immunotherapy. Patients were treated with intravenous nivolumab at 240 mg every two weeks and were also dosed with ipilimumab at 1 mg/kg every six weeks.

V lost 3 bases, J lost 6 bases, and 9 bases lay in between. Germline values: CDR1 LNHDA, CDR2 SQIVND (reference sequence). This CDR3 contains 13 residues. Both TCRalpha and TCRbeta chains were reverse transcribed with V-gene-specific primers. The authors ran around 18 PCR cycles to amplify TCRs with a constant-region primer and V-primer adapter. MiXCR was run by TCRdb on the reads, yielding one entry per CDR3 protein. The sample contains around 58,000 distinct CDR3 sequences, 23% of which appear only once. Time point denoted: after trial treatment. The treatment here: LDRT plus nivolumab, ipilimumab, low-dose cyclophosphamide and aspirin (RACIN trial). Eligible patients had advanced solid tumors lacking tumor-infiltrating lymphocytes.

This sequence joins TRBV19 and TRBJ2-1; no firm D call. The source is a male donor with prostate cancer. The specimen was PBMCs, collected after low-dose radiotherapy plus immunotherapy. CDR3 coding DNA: TGTGCCAGTAGTATTCGGACGGGCAATGAGCAGTTCTTC. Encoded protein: CASSIRTGNEQFF.